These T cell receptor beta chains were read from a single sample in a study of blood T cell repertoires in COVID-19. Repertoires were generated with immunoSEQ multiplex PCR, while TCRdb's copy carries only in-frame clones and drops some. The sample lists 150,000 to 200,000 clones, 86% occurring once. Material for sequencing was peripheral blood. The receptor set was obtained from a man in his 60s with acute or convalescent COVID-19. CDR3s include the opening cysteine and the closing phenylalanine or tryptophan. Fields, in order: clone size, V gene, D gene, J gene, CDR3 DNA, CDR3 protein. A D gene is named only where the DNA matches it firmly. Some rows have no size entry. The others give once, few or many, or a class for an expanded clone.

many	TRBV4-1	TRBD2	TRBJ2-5	TGCGCCAGCAGAAGGGGGGTTGGCGGGAGGCGGGAAGAGACCCAGTACTTC	CASRRGVGGRREETQYF
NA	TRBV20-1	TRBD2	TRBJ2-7	TGCAGTGCTAGTGGGCGGGAGGCCTACGAGCAGTACTTC	CSASGREAYEQYF
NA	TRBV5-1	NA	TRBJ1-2	TGCGCCAGCAGCTCGCAGGGTGACTATGGCTACACCTTC	CASSSQGDYGYTF
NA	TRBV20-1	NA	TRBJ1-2	TGCAGTGCTGGACACCTCTATGGCTACACCTTC	CSAGHLYGYTF
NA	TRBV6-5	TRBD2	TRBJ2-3	TGTGCCAGCAGCCGCAGCGGGATCTGGGCAGATACGCAGTATTTT	CASSRSGIWADTQYF
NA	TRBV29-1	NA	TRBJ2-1	TGCAGCGTTGTCACTGAAAATGAGCAGTTCTTC	CSVVTENEQFF
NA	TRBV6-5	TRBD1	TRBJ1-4	TGTGCCAGCAGGTTGAGGGACAGGGGTGAAAAACTGTTTTTT	CASRLRDRGEKLFF
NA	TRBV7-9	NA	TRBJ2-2	TGTGCCAGCAGCCCAGGGGGGGAGCTGTTTTTT	CASSPGGELFF
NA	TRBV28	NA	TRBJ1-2	TGTGCCAGCAGAAACAGGGCTGGCTACACCTTC	CASRNRAGYTF
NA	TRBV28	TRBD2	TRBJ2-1	TGTGCCAGCAGTTTAAGGGCTAGCGGGAGCTATGAGCAGTTCTTC	CASSLRASGSYEQFF
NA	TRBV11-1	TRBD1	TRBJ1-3	TGTGCCAGCAGCAACTCGGACAGGGGGCCCGGAAACACCATATATTTT	CASSNSDRGPGNTIYF
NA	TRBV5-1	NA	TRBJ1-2	TGCGCCAGCAGCCCTGCGGTTCAGGGGAACTATGGCTACACCTTC	CASSPAVQGNYGYTF
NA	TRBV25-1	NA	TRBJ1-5	TGTGCCAGCAGTTCCTCTAAAGGCGGGGCTGGTCAGCCCCAGCATTTT	CASSSSKGGAGQPQHF
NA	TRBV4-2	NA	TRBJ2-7	TGTGCCAGCAGCCCAGGGAGGCAGGCTGTCCACGAGCAGTACTTC	CASSPGRQAVHEQYF
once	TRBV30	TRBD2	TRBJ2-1	TGTGCCTGGAGTTCGACTAGCGGGAGGGGTAGCTCCTACAATGAGCAGTTCTTC	CAWSSTSGRGSSYNEQFF
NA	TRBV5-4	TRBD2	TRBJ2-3	TGTGCCAGTAGCGGGAGGGCCGGGGATACGCAGTATTTT	CASSGRAGDTQYF
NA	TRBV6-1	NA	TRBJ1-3	TGTGCCAGCAGTGAAGCGGCAGGGCCGGGAAACACCATATATTTT	CASSEAAGPGNTIYF
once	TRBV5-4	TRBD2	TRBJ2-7	TGTGCCAGCAGCTCCTCTCGGAGCGGGGTGAGGTACGAGCAGTACTTC	CASSSSRSGVRYEQYF
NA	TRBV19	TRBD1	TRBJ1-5	TGTGCCAGTAGTATCCCAGGGGGCGGCAATCAGCCCCAGCATTTT	CASSIPGGGNQPQHF
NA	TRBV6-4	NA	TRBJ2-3	TGTGCCACCTGGAGGCGGGGCCCAGATACGCAGTATTTT	CATWRRGPDTQYF
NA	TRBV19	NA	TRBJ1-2	TGTGCCAGTAGTTATTATAGTGGCTACACCTTC	CASSYYSGYTF
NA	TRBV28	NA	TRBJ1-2	TGTGCCAGCAGTTTATCCGGCTATGGCTACACCTTC	CASSLSGYGYTF
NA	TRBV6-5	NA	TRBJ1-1	TGTGCCAGCAGCCCCTTCCCGGAGAAGGCTTTCTTT	CASSPFPEKAFF
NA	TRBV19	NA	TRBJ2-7	TGTGCCAGTAGGGTGGGGGGGCTGTACTTC	CASRVGGLYF
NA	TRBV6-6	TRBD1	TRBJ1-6	TGTGCCAGCAGTTACTCGACAGGGGTTAATTCACCCCTCCACTTT	CASSYSTGVNSPLHF
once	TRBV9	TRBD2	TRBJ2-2	TGTGCCAGCAGCGTAGCCTTTAGCGGGAGGCCTAACACCGGGGAGCTGTTTTTT	CASSVAFSGRPNTGELFF
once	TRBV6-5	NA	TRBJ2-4	TGTGCCAGCAGAAGGACAGTGACAGCCAAAAACATTCAGTACTTC	CASRRTVTAKNIQYF
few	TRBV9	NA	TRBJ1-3	TGTGCCAGCAGCGTTGGTCCAGCCTGGAGCTCTGGAAACACCATATATTTT	CASSVGPAWSSGNTIYF
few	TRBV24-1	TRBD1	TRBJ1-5	TGTGCCACCAGTGACACAAGACAGGGTTGGAATCAGCCCCAGCATTTT	CATSDTRQGWNQPQHF
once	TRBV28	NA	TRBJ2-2	TGTGCCAGCAGTTTGCGGACACCGAACACCGGGGAGCTGTTTTTT	CASSLRTPNTGELFF
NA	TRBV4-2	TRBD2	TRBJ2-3	TGTGCCAGCAGCCCACAATCTAGCGGGAAGGGGACGCAGTATTTT	CASSPQSSGKGTQYF
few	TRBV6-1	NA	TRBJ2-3	TGTGCCAGCAGTGAATTCGGGGGAGGTCCAAGCACAGATACGCAGTATTTT	CASSEFGGGPSTDTQYF
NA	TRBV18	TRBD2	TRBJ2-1	TGTGCCAGCTCACCCGGCCTAGCGGAAATGGGGCAGTTCTTC	CASSPGLAEMGQFF
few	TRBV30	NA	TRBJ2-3	TGTGCCGTCGGGGGACCTTCTAGCACAGATACGCAGTATTTT	CAVGGPSSTDTQYF
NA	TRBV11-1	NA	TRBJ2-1	TGTGCCAGCACCCGGAGGGGGGGAGGCAATGAGCAGTTCTTC	CASTRRGGGNEQFF
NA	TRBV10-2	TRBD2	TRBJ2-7	TGCGCCAGCAGTGAGAGGGGGGCTAGCGGGAGGGCCGAGCAGTACTTC	CASSERGASGRAEQYF
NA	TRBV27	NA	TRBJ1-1	TGTGCCAGCAGTTTAGACGGGGGAGTTGAGGCTTTCTTT	CASSLDGGVEAFF
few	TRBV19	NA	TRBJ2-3	TGTGCCAGTAGTGTATCGACAGCCACAGATACGCAGTATTTT	CASSVSTATDTQYF
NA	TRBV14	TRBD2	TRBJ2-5	TGTGCCAGCGCGGGACTAGCGCTCGGGACCCAGTACTTC	CASAGLALGTQYF
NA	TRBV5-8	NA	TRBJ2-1	TGTGCCAGCAGCTTGCTGTATGTCTACTCCTACAATGAGCAGTTCTTC	CASSLLYVYSYNEQFF
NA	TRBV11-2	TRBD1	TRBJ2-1	TGTGCCAGCAGCTCCGGGACAGGGGGTGGGAATGAGCAGTTCTTC	CASSSGTGGGNEQFF
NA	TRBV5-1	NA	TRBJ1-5	TGCGCCAGCAGCTTGGAGCCAGGCGGGTCGGGTCAGCCCCAGCATTTT	CASSLEPGGSGQPQHF
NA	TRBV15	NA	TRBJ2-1	TGTGCCACCAGCAGACCTAGCCACGCGCAGTTCTTC	CATSRPSHAQFF
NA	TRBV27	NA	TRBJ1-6	TGTGCCAGCAGTTTTTCGGGGAGTTCACCCCTCCACTTT	CASSFSGSSPLHF
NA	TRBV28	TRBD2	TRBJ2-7	TGTGCCAGCAGTTTAGGTGGGGCTAGCGGGAGTTACGAGCAGTACTTC	CASSLGGASGSYEQYF
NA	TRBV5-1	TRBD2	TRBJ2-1	TGCGCCAGCAGCTTGGGACTAGCGGGATTCTCCTACAATGAGCAGTTCTTC	CASSLGLAGFSYNEQFF
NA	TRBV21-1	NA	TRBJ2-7	TGTGCCAGCAGCAAAGCGCGGGCAGGCTTTTTCTCCTACGAGCAGTACTTC	CASSKARAGFFSYEQYF
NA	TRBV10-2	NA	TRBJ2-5	TGCGCCAGCAGTGACAGACAGGGGAGGGTGACCCAGTACTTC	CASSDRQGRVTQYF
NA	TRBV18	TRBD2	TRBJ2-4	TGTGCCAGCTCACCACCGGTGGGGCTAGCGGGGTTCAAAAACATTCAGTACTTC	CASSPPVGLAGFKNIQYF
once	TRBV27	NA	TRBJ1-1	TGTGCCAGCAGTTTAAAAGGGGGAAGGACTGAAGCTTTCTTT	CASSLKGGRTEAFF
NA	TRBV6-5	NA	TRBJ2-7	TGTGCCAGCAATCAGGGATGGGAGCAGTACTTC	CASNQGWEQYF
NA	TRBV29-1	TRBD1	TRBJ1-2	TGCAGCGTTGAGCCCGCTGACAGGGATGGGGGCTACACCTTC	CSVEPADRDGGYTF
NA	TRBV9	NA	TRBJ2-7	TGTGCCAGCAGCGTAGGCGGGATTACGGACGAGCAGTACTTC	CASSVGGITDEQYF
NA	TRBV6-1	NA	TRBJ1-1	TGTGCCAGCAGTGAAGCGAGGACAATTGAAGCTTTCTTT	CASSEARTIEAFF